This note documents a single T cell receptor beta chain sequence. Clinical history as reported by participants underpinned cohort assignment. This sample was taken from a study of blood T cell repertoires in COVID-19. On the study more broadly: COVID-19 samples from acute and convalescent phases originated in the United States, Italy and Spain. Sample material is recorded as cDNA or gDNA derived from T cells, B-cell-depleted T cells, or PBMCs.

Trimming removed 6 bases from V and 5 bases from J, with 20 bases in between. Germline V gene lookup returns CDR1 SGHNT and CDR2 YENEEA. The CDR3 sequence is 16 residues long. Profiled with immunoSEQ multiplex PCR; TCRdb holds only in-frame clones, not every one. The table records around 260,000 clones, about 81% of them present only once. This sequence joins TRBV11-3 and TRBJ2-1; a weak D match, TRBD1 (5 bases). This TCR came from a man younger than 45 with acute COVID-19. Material: PBMCs or T cells enriched from blood (not recorded which). CDR3 DNA: TGTGCCAGCAGAGATCCTCGACAGAACTCGGACAATGAGCAGTTCTTC. Its translation is CASRDPRQNSDNEQFF.